This TCR beta chain was documented in a study of regulatory T cells in long-lasting Graves disease. On the study more broadly: Patients with persistent Graves' disease had over 5 years of antithyroid drugs and persistent TSH receptor antibodies.

This clonotype was seen a few times. What it binds is unknown. Arm-PCR of CDR3 regions and iRepertoire HTBI primers were the basis on which TCR beta libraries were built. A single record per CDR3 protein comes from TCRdb applying MiXCR to the multiplex PCR reads. The sample holds about 470,000 distinct CDR3 sequences; 20% to 25% are singletons and the top ten take under 9%. Time point specified: persistent/refractory GD, antithyroid drugs over 5 years with positive TRAb. Making the TCR library involved RNA that had been extracted from PBMCs. The patient group derived from an endocrinology department in Xi'an, China. Findings and caveats of the study: Persistent Graves' patients possessed reduced TCR diversity relative to recently diagnosed ones.

The material was peripheral blood mononuclear cells (PBMCs), obtained when the disease was refractory, from a patient treated with antithyroid drugs. The TCR originated in a female donor with Graves disease.

The CDR3 coding sequence is TGTGCCAGTTGCTTAGTGGGACCAGATACGCAGTATTTT. Protein: CASCLVGPDTQYF. The V gene is TRBV6-1, the J gene TRBJ2-3; D is tentatively TRBD1 or TRBD2 (5 bases each). CDR3 size: 13 residues. V was shortened by 9 bases and J by 4 bases, with 14 bases between the two germline ends. Germline V CDR1 and CDR2: MNHNS, SASEGT.